The rows below give T cell receptor beta chains drawn from one sample of a study of control samples from healthy donors and cancer patients. Profiled with immunoSEQ multiplex PCR; TCRdb holds only in-frame clones, not every one. The sample holds about 140,000 clones, around 90% seen once. The sample taken for sequencing was blood. All receptors derive from a man aged 30-40 years in good health. Each CDR3 is given with its conserved first and last residue. The order of the fields is J gene, D gene, clone size, V gene, CDR3 length, CDR3 protein, CDR3 DNA. D genes are given only for firm matches. A clone size is listed for some rows: how often the clone was seen (once, few, many), or a class if it is expanded.

j_gene: TRBJ2-7; d_gene: .; abundance: .; v_gene: TRBV30; len: 13; CDR3aa: CAWSGGGGYEQYF; CDR3nt: TGTGCCTGGAGTGGAGGAGGGGGCTACGAGCAGTACTTC
j_gene: TRBJ2-2; d_gene: .; abundance: .; v_gene: TRBV9; len: 14; CDR3aa: CASSPRLGDGELFF; CDR3nt: TGTGCCAGCAGCCCCCGACTTGGGGACGGGGAGCTGTTTTTT
j_gene: TRBJ2-5; d_gene: .; abundance: .; v_gene: TRBV18; len: 16; CDR3aa: CASSPPGGRVEETQYF; CDR3nt: TGTGCCAGCTCACCACCAGGGGGGCGAGTGGAAGAGACCCAGTACTTC
j_gene: TRBJ1-1; d_gene: TRBD1; abundance: .; v_gene: TRBV19; len: 14; CDR3aa: CASKPGTGGTEAFF; CDR3nt: TGTGCCAGTAAACCCGGGACAGGGGGCACTGAAGCTTTCTTT
j_gene: TRBJ2-3; d_gene: .; abundance: .; v_gene: TRBV30; len: 14; CDR3aa: CAWSVSRVTDTQYF; CDR3nt: TGTGCCTGGAGTGTATCCAGGGTCACAGATACGCAGTATTTT
j_gene: TRBJ1-2; d_gene: .; abundance: .; v_gene: TRBV29-1; len: 12; CDR3aa: CSGAGDGGGYTF; CDR3nt: TGCAGCGGGGCGGGGGACGGAGGAGGCTACACCTTC
j_gene: TRBJ1-4; d_gene: .; abundance: .; v_gene: TRBV5-1; len: 17; CDR3aa: CASSLASGSPIGEKLFF; CDR3nt: TGCGCCAGCAGCTTGGCCTCTGGCAGTCCTATTGGGGAAAAACTGTTTTTT
j_gene: TRBJ1-2; d_gene: .; abundance: .; v_gene: TRBV5-1; len: 12; CDR3aa: CASSLDRRGYTF; CDR3nt: TGCGCCAGCAGCTTGGACAGACGTGGCTACACCTTC
j_gene: TRBJ2-2; d_gene: .; abundance: .; v_gene: TRBV7-9; len: 14; CDR3aa: CASSMRRNTGELFF; CDR3nt: TGTGCCAGCAGCATGCGGAGGAACACCGGGGAGCTGTTTTTT
j_gene: TRBJ1-1; d_gene: .; abundance: once; v_gene: TRBV9; len: 15; CDR3aa: CASSPSWGVNTEAFF; CDR3nt: TGTGCCAGCAGCCCCAGTTGGGGGGTGAACACTGAAGCTTTCTTT
j_gene: TRBJ1-1; d_gene: .; abundance: once; v_gene: TRBV5-5; len: 15; CDR3aa: CASSLVAGANTEAFF; CDR3nt: TGTGCCAGCAGCTTGGTTGCAGGGGCCAACACTGAAGCTTTCTTT
j_gene: TRBJ2-7; d_gene: TRBD1; abundance: .; v_gene: TRBV25-1; len: 16; CDR3aa: CASSELVGQGIYEQYF; CDR3nt: TGTGCCAGCAGTGAATTGGTTGGACAGGGTATTTACGAGCAGTACTTC
j_gene: TRBJ2-1; d_gene: TRBD1; abundance: .; v_gene: TRBV28; len: 16; CDR3aa: CASSAPGTASYNEQFF; CDR3nt: TGTGCCAGCAGTGCCCCCGGGACAGCGTCCTACAATGAGCAGTTCTTC
j_gene: TRBJ1-1; d_gene: .; abundance: .; v_gene: TRBV19; len: 16; CDR3aa: CASSIGREVRNTEAFF; CDR3nt: TGTGCCAGTAGTATTGGGAGGGAAGTGCGGAACACTGAAGCTTTCTTT
j_gene: TRBJ2-7; d_gene: TRBD2; abundance: .; v_gene: TRBV5-5; len: 14; CDR3aa: CASSPGLAGREQYF; CDR3nt: TGTGCCAGCAGCCCGGGACTAGCGGGAAGGGAGCAGTACTTC
j_gene: TRBJ2-7; d_gene: .; abundance: .; v_gene: TRBV7-9; len: 14; CDR3aa: CASSLVPGAHEQYF; CDR3nt: TGTGCCAGCAGCTTAGTGCCAGGGGCCCACGAGCAGTACTTC
j_gene: TRBJ1-2; d_gene: TRBD1; abundance: .; v_gene: TRBV19; len: 14; CDR3aa: CASSMDRRDYGYTF; CDR3nt: TGTGCCAGTAGTATGGACAGGCGGGACTATGGCTACACCTTC
j_gene: TRBJ2-1; d_gene: .; abundance: .; v_gene: TRBV10-1; len: 14; CDR3aa: CASSVTVTYNEQFF; CDR3nt: TGCGCCAGCAGTGTCACAGTTACCTACAATGAGCAGTTCTTC
j_gene: TRBJ1-6; d_gene: .; abundance: .; v_gene: TRBV7-9; len: 14; CDR3aa: CASSFDGGNSPLHF; CDR3nt: TGTGCCAGCAGCTTCGATGGAGGCAATTCACCCCTCCACTTT
j_gene: TRBJ2-5; d_gene: .; abundance: .; v_gene: TRBV11-3; len: 15; CDR3aa: CASSPSGLHLETQYF; CDR3nt: TGTGCCAGCAGCCCGAGCGGCCTTCATTTGGAGACCCAGTACTTC
j_gene: TRBJ1-2; d_gene: .; abundance: .; v_gene: TRBV6-5; len: 12; CDR3aa: CASSSGYYGYTF; CDR3nt: TGTGCCAGCAGTTCCGGCTACTATGGCTACACCTTC
j_gene: TRBJ1-5; d_gene: .; abundance: few; v_gene: TRBV3-1/TRBV3-2; len: 13; CDR3aa: CASSQDRGQPQHF; CDR3nt: TGTGCCAGCAGCCAAGACCGGGGGCAGCCCCAGCATTTT
j_gene: TRBJ1-2; d_gene: .; abundance: .; v_gene: TRBV10-1; len: 16; CDR3aa: CASVLGQGLDHYGYTF; CDR3nt: TGCGCCAGCGTTCTAGGGCAGGGGTTGGATCACTATGGCTACACCTTC
j_gene: TRBJ2-3; d_gene: TRBD2; abundance: .; v_gene: TRBV3-1/TRBV3-2; len: 14; CDR3aa: CASSLSGSPDTQYF; CDR3nt: TGTGCCAGCAGCCTTAGCGGGAGCCCCGATACGCAGTATTTT
j_gene: TRBJ1-4; d_gene: TRBD1; abundance: .; v_gene: TRBV3-1/TRBV3-2; len: 18; CDR3aa: CASSRQGASGGVNEKLFF; CDR3nt: TGTGCCAGCAGCCGGCAGGGGGCGAGTGGGGGAGTAAATGAAAAACTGTTTTTT
j_gene: TRBJ1-2; d_gene: TRBD1; abundance: few; v_gene: TRBV19; len: 14; CDR3aa: CASSMWGQSNGYTF; CDR3nt: TGTGCCAGTAGTATGTGGGGACAGTCCAATGGCTACACCTTC
j_gene: TRBJ1-2; d_gene: .; abundance: .; v_gene: TRBV5-5; len: 15; CDR3aa: CASSSRDAWQRGYTF; CDR3nt: TGTGCCAGCAGCTCCCGGGACGCATGGCAAAGAGGCTACACCTTC